This T cell receptor beta chain was documented in a study of beta chain features in type 1 diabetes. At the level of the study: Across every sample, over 100 million sorted cells were examined in total.

The CDR3 spans 12 residues. Germline V gives CDR1 SQVTM, CDR2 ANQGSEA. Trimming removed 6 bases at V and 3 bases at J, with 12 bases between. Expressed TCRB transcripts were sequenced, since all the RNA that had been isolated was reverse transcribed. The data were produced by immunoSEQ multiplex PCR, yet TCRdb's version contains in-frame clones alone and is incomplete. The sample gives around 240,000 clones, 16% of which show up once; more than 0.075% is in the top ten. Study-level findings and limits: Junctions at VDJ sites from type 1 diabetes patients had fewer insertions and more deletions. TCRB CDR3s were moderately but significantly shorter in Type 1 diabetes patients in all four CD4+ subsets.

For this clone: Its matching antigen is unknown.

The sample was naive CD4+ T cells from blood. The clonotype originates from a man aged 30-40 years with type 1 diabetes. The chain couples TRBV29-1 to TRBJ2-7; TRBD1 or TRBD2 may be the D gene (7 bases each). This CDR3 reads CSVAGQYYEQYF. CDR3 bases: TGCAGCGTAGCGGGACAGTACTACGAGCAGTACTTC.